One sample yielded the 11 T cell receptor beta chains listed below, sequenced in a study of T cell clonotyping in hematopoietic cell transplantation (dated by TCRdb to the early 2020s). Libraries were built with the immunoSEQ multiplex PCR assay. The table was pulled from immuneACCESS by TCRdb, which kept in-frame rearrangements only. Such tables lose some clones; where checked, under half of the loss comes from unresolved V genes, and the rest has no known cause. Present in this sample are 9,500 to 11,000 clones, about 89% of which were seen just once. The biggest ten clones account for 30% to 40% of the sample. The sample's time point label, in plain terms: 180 days after allo-HCT. The starting material was PBMCs, obtained 180 days after allogeneic stem cell transplant. These receptors all stem from a male patient aged 55 to 70 who had an allogeneic stem cell transplant from an unrelated donor, so the T cells may come from the graft donor. Some clones in this sample may be carry-over from other donors' samples.

The chain links TRBV5-1 to TRBJ2-3; D gene uncertain. Deletions cut 5 bases from V and 0 bases from J, with 13 bases between. The CDR3 contains 15 residues. Germline V gene data show CDR1 as SGHRS and CDR2 as YFSETQ. CDR3: CASRVEPASTDTQYF. The DNA for the CDR3 is TGCGCCAGCAGGGTAGAACCAGCGAGCACAGATACGCAGTATTTT.

The chain joins TRBV2 to TRBJ1-5, with TRBD1 as a possible D gene (5 bases). This CDR3 region has 13 residues. V shed 6 bases and J shed 7 bases, with 13 bases lying between them. The germline V gene encodes CDR1 SNHLY and CDR2 FYNNEI. This chain's CDR3 is CASSPRVEQPQHF. The CDR3 bases are TGTGCCAGCAGCCCCAGGGTAGAACAGCCCCAGCATTTT.

The CDR3 DNA is TGCAGCGTTGGGGTTTCTGAAGCTTTCTTT. This sequence encodes CSVGVSEAFF. The J gene is TRBJ1-1, the V gene TRBV29-1; D not certain. Trimming removed 4 bases from V and 6 bases from J, with 6 bases in between. CDR1 is SQVTM and CDR2 is ANQGSEA in the germline V gene. The CDR3 is made up of 10 amino acids.

This rearrangement joins TRBV7-2 to TRBJ2-3; D possibly matches TRBD1 or TRBD2 (6 bases each). The CDR3 spans 14 residues. V lost 4 bases to trimming and J lost 3 bases, with 11 bases between them. CDR1 is SGHTA and CDR2 is FQGNSA in the germline V gene. The CDR3 coding sequence is TGTGCCAGCAGCTACAAGGGGGGTACAGATACGCAGTATTTT. Residues: CASSYKGGTDTQYF.

Of note for this clone: A junction boundary mismatches the germline segment, possibly from a read error. This sequence joins TRBV7-7 and TRBJ2-1, with 7 bases identical to TRBD1. Germline CDR1 SSHAT, CDR2 FNYEAQ (reference sequence). This CDR3 is built from 15 residues. The CDR3 is CASRPDRDPNNEQFF. In nucleotides, the CDR3 is TGTGCTAGCAGACCAGACAGGGATCCCAACAATGAGCAGTTCTTC. The full variable domain, rest sourced from reference TRBV7-7 and TRBJ2-1, is GAGVSQSPRYKVTKRGQDVTLRCDPISSHATLYWYQQALGQGPEFLTYFNYEAQPDKSGLPSDRFSAERPEGSISTLTIQRTEQRDSAMYRCASRPDRDPNNEQFFGPGTRLTVL.

This clone has just one count. The chain recombines TRBV11-3 with TRBJ2-2, with no clear D. Germline V CDR1 and CDR2: SGHNT, YENEEA. This CDR3 region has 12 residues. Trimming took 1 base from V and 5 from J, leaving 2 bases between them. The DNA for the CDR3 is TGTGCCAGCAGCTTAGGGACCGGGGAGCTGTTTTTT. Translating it yields CASSLGTGELFF.

This rearrangement joins TRBV9 to TRBJ2-5; TRBD1 aligns across 7 bases. CDR1 SGDLS and CDR2 YYNGEE come from the germline V gene. With 3 bases clipped from V and 4 bases from J, the junction kept 9 bases outside the gene matches. This CDR3 contains 15 residues. This CDR3 is CASSEGAQGRETQYF. CDR3 in DNA: TGTGCCAGCAGCGAGGGGGCACAGGGCCGAGAGACCCAGTACTTC. The full variable domain, in which reference TRBV9 and TRBJ2-5 provide the parts outside the CDR3, is DSGVTQTPKHLITATGQRVTLRCSPRSGDLSVYWYQQSLDQGLQFLIQYYNGEERAKGNILERFSAQQFPDLHSELNLSSLELGDSALYFCASSEGAQGRETQYFGPGTRLLVL.

The chain joins TRBV7-2 to TRBJ2-1; TRBD2 matches 9 bases. After removal of 5 bases from V and 7 bases from J, the junction contained 12 bases not matched to a gene. The CDR3 is 16 amino acids. Germline CDR1 and CDR2: SGHTA and FQGNSA. The CDR3 loop is CASSPSYGGGANEQFF. DNA for the CDR3: TGTGCCAGCAGCCCCAGTTACGGCGGGGGGGCAAATGAGCAGTTCTTC.

J is TRBJ1-2 and V is TRBV4-3, with D possibly matching TRBD1 (5 bases). Germline loops: CDR1 LGHNA, CDR2 YSLEER. This CDR3 is 16 amino acids long. V was clipped by 0 bases and J by 4 bases, with 15 bases between them. Here the CDR3 DNA reads TGCGCCAGCAGCCAAGATGGTTGGGGGGGAATCTATGGCTACACCTTC. This codes for CASSQDGWGGIYGYTF.

V gene TRBV6-6 combines with J gene TRBJ1-5, with D possibly TRBD1 on 5 matching bases. V was trimmed by 5 bases and J by 7 bases, leaving 15 bases between them. The CDR3 length is 14 residues. CDR1 is MNHNY and CDR2 is SVGAGI in the germline V gene (reference sequence). The DNA for the CDR3 is TGTGCCAGCAGTGGTCGGGGGGGTTGGCAGCCCCAGCATTTT. Amino acid sequence: CASSGRGGWQPQHF.

The chain is built from TRBV4-1 and TRBJ2-2; 7 nucleotides agree with TRBD1. The V gene end was trimmed by 0 bases and the J gene end by 5 bases; junction bases not matched to a gene: 6. Per germline, CDR1 MGHRA and CDR2 YSYEKL. CDR3 length equals 16 residues. CDR3 amino acids: CASSQETGGQTGELFF. Here the CDR3 DNA reads TGCGCCAGCAGCCAAGAAACTGGGGGACAGACCGGGGAGCTGTTTTTT.